Below are 23 T cell receptor beta chains sequenced from a single sample in a study of OX40 agonist ivuxolimab in advanced cancers. Profiling relied on immunoSEQ multiplex PCR, and the TCRdb table lists in-frame clones only, not all of them. The sample holds some 42,000 clones, around 84% seen once. This material consisted of CD4+ or CD8+ T cells sorted from blood, taken in a trial of the OX40 agonist ivuxolimab. The source is an adult with an advanced solid tumor such as melanoma, head and neck, liver or kidney cancer.

J is TRBJ2-1 and V is TRBV5-4; TRBD1 matches 11 bases. This CDR3 is 14 amino acids long. Germline V gene data show CDR1 as SGHNT and CDR2 as YYREEE (reference sequence). The J segment lost 8 bases and the V segment lost 4 bases, leaving 5 bases of the junction unmatched. In nucleotides, the CDR3 is TGTGCCAGCAGCGCGGACAGGGGGCAGCATGAGCAGTTCTTC. Protein sequence: CASSADRGQHEQFF.

This clone was seen a handful of times. V gene TRBV7-9 combines with J gene TRBJ1-4, with D uncertain. The CDR3 loop spans 14 amino acids. V shed 5 bases and J shed 7 bases, with 14 bases lying between them. The germline gives CDR1 SEHNR, CDR2 FQNEAQ (reference sequence). This chain's CDR3 is CASSPVGQSEKLFF. The CDR3 nucleotides read TGTGCCAGCAGCCCCGTAGGGCAGAGTGAAAAACTGTTTTTT.

CDR3 loop: CASSTGTAYEQYV. DNA of the CDR3: TGTGCCAGCAGCACAGGGACAGCCTACGAGCAGTACGTC. V gene TRBV7-9 combines with J gene TRBJ2-7; 7 nucleotides line up with TRBD1. The germline V gene has CDR1 SEHNR and CDR2 FQNEAQ (reference sequence). This CDR3 comprises 13 residues. V lost 5 bases to trimming and J lost 2 bases; unmatched junction nucleotides: 3.

The chain is built from TRBV29-1 and TRBJ1-3, with D possibly TRBD1 on 6 matching bases. The CDR3 length is 15 residues. The germline V and J ends were trimmed by 3 bases and 4 bases, with 16 bases remaining between them. CDR1 is SQVTM, CDR2 ANQGSEA, per germline. The CDR3 bases are TGCAGCGTTGATCCCCACAGGGATCCAGGAAACACCATATATTTT. Translated, it gives CSVDPHRDPGNTIYF.

The J gene is TRBJ1-2, the V gene TRBV29-1; no reliable D call. Trimming took 0 bases from V and 0 from J, leaving 11 bases between them. Germline CDR1 is SQVTM and CDR2 is ANQGSEA. The CDR3 extends over 15 amino acids. The CDR3 protein is CSVEDPRTPNYGYTF. The CDR3 DNA follows: TGCAGCGTTGAAGATCCGCGGACTCCTAACTATGGCTACACCTTC. The full variable domain, with the rest looked up from reference TRBV29-1 and TRBJ1-2, is SAVISQKPSRDICQRGTSLTIQCQVDSQVTMMFWYRQQPGQSLTLIATANQGSEATYESGFVIDKFPISRPNLTFSTLTVSNMSPEDSSIYLCSVEDPRTPNYGYTFGSGTRLTVV.

Note on this clone: This specimen includes other DNA sequences encoding the same CDR3. The chain combines TRBV6-5 with TRBJ1-1; D unclear. Germline lookup yields CDR1 MNHEY and CDR2 SVGAGI. The CDR3 has 11 residues. The V and J ends lost 7 bases and 5 bases respectively, with 8 bases between them. The CDR3 spells CASIGRTEAFF. The CDR3 bases are TGTGCCAGCATCGGAAGGACTGAAGCTTTCTTT.

This rearrangement joins TRBV6-6 to TRBJ1-4; D remains ambiguous. CDR3 length: 12 amino acids. Trimming took 6 bases from V and 9 from J, leaving 11 bases between them. Germline CDR1 is MNHNY and CDR2 is SVGAGI (reference sequence). The DNA of the CDR3 is TGTGCCAGCAGCCCGGACTTCCAAAAACTGTTTTTT. Translation gives CASSPDFQKLFF.

This rearrangement joins TRBV6-6 to TRBJ2-1; no clear D. CDR3 length: 14 amino acids. V dropped 2 bases and J dropped 0 bases, with 5 bases sitting between them. Germline V gene sequence: CDR1 MNHNY, CDR2 SVGAGI (reference sequence). CDR3 sequence reads: CASSYLSSYNEQFF. As DNA, the CDR3 is TGTGCCAGCAGTTACCTAAGCTCCTACAATGAGCAGTTCTTC.

This chain joins TRBV4-2 and TRBJ1-1; possible D gene TRBD1, 5 bases. V lost 4 bases and J 1 base, leaving 7 bases between the germline ends. Germline CDR1 and CDR2: LGHNA and YNFKEQ. This CDR3 comprises 13 residues. The CDR3 here is CASSLGGNTEAFF. The CDR3 DNA is TGTGCCAGCAGCCTCGGGGGGAACACTGAAGCTTTCTTT.

This chain uses TRBV18 with TRBJ2-1; D is unclear. CDR1 KGHSH and CDR2 LQKENI come from the germline V gene. The V end lost 5 bases, the J end lost 8 bases, and 10 bases lay between the germline ends. The CDR3 sequence is 12 residues long. The CDR3 sequence: CASSASADEQFF. In nucleotides, the CDR3 is TGTGCCAGCTCAGCATCGGCGGATGAGCAGTTCTTC.

The count of this clone is one. The chain combines TRBV30 with TRBJ1-1; 9 bases are shared with TRBD1. The CDR3 runs to 17 residues. The trim removed 4 bases at V and 1 base at J, leaving 13 bases unmatched. Germline lookup yields CDR1 GTSNPN and CDR2 SVGIG (reference sequence). Here the CDR3 reads CAWNLGQGIGGNTEAFF. CDR3 sequence (DNA): TGTGCCTGGAATTTGGGACAGGGAATAGGAGGGAACACTGAAGCTTTCTTT.

The rearrangement links TRBV27 to TRBJ1-3; D remains ambiguous. The CDR3 extends over 14 amino acids. The germline CDR1 and CDR2 sequences are MNHEY and SMNVEV (reference sequence). V lost 4 bases and J lost 8, with 15 bases in between. The chain's CDR3 is CASSSNRYMDTIYF. The CDR3 coding sequence is TGTGCCAGCAGTTCGAACCGGTACATGGACACCATATATTTT.

The chain carries TRBV5-4 and TRBJ2-5; 8 bases line up with TRBD2. Germline CDR1 and CDR2: SGHNT and YYREEE (reference sequence). The ends lost 4 bases at V and 0 bases at J; junction bases unmatched: 8. The CDR3 runs 16 residues. CDR3 residues: CASSPRDSGDQETQYF. The CDR3 nucleotides are TGTGCCAGCAGCCCCCGAGATAGCGGGGACCAAGAGACCCAGTACTTC.

This chain links TRBV27 with TRBJ1-5, with 7 bases matching TRBD1. Germline loops: CDR1 MNHEY, CDR2 SMNVEV (reference sequence). This CDR3 is 14 amino acids long. The J segment lost 5 bases and the V segment lost 5 bases, leaving 6 bases of the junction unmatched. The CDR3 coding sequence is TGTGCCAGCAGTCCCGACAGGGCAGATCAGCCCCAGCATTTT. Its translation is CASSPDRADQPQHF.

The chain recombines TRBV5-5 with TRBJ1-5; D perhaps matches TRBD1 (6 bases). Trimming took 0 bases from V and 6 from J, leaving 10 bases between them. Germline values: CDR1 SGHKS, CDR2 YYEKEE (reference sequence). This CDR3 spans 14 amino acids. The CDR3, as DNA: TGTGCCAGCAGCTTGGGTTGGGGGCTTCAGCCCCAGCATTTT. It specifies CASSLGWGLQPQHF.

V is TRBV4-3 and J is TRBJ2-3; D is perhaps TRBD2 (6 bases). The CDR3 contains 14 residues. V lost 0 bases to trimming and J lost 3 bases, with 7 bases between them. Germline lookup yields CDR1 LGHNA and CDR2 YSLEER. This chain's CDR3 is CASSQERGTDTQYF. CDR3 sequence (DNA): TGCGCCAGCAGCCAAGAGCGGGGAACAGATACGCAGTATTTT.

On this clone: Germline is not matched at one junction end, which may reflect a read error. This sequence joins TRBV7-9 and TRBJ1-2, with D hard to call. The CDR3 spans 13 residues. Germline V CDR1 and CDR2: SEHNR, FQNEAQ (reference sequence). The CDR3 DNA sequence: TGCGCCAGCAGCGTAGGAACTAACTATGGCTACACCTTC. Residues: CASSVGTNYGYTF.

This clone was seen a single time. V gene TRBV27 combines with J gene TRBJ1-1, with D maybe TRBD1 (6 bases). V was trimmed by 0 bases and J by 6 bases, leaving 8 bases between them. The length of the CDR3 is 13 residues. The germline V gene encodes CDR1 MNHEY and CDR2 SMNVEV (reference sequence). The CDR3 sequence: CASSLSTGSEAFF. CDR3 bases: TGTGCCAGCAGTTTATCCACAGGGTCTGAAGCTTTCTTT.

The chain is built from TRBV4-2 and TRBJ1-2; a possible D gene is TRBD1 (6 bases). The V and J ends lost 0 bases and 1 base respectively, with 15 bases between them. CDR3 length equals 17 residues. Germline lookup yields CDR1 LGHNA and CDR2 YNFKEQ. CDR3 in DNA: TGTGCCAGCAGCCAAGAAACAGGGTTTTCCCTTAACTATGGCTACACCTTC. Its protein is CASSQETGFSLNYGYTF.

The rearrangement links TRBV9 to TRBJ1-6; no clear D. Trimming cost V 0 bases and J 6 bases, with 7 bases left between them. The CDR3 consists of 14 residues. Looked up from germline, CDR1 is SGDLS and CDR2 is YYNGEE. Here the CDR3 reads CASSVGGGNSPLHF. CDR3 sequence (DNA): TGTGCCAGCAGCGTAGGAGGAGGTAATTCACCCCTCCACTTT.

The chain is built from TRBV4-1 and TRBJ1-5; maybe TRBD1 (5 bases). This CDR3 is 15 amino acids long. Germline V gene data show CDR1 as MGHRA and CDR2 as YSYEKL. Between the trimmed V and J ends, which lost 3 bases and 4 bases, there was a span of 13 bases. The CDR3 DNA follows: TGCGCCAGCAGCCATCCCCCTGGGACTAATCAGCCCCAGCATTTT. Protein product: CASSHPPGTNQPQHF.

The chain combines TRBV5-6 with TRBJ1-2, with D possibly TRBD1 on 5 matching bases. Germline-derived CDR1 and CDR2 are SGHDT and YYEEEE. With 3 bases removed from V and 4 bases from J, the gap between germline ends came to 10 bases. The CDR3 extends over 13 amino acids. In nucleotides, the CDR3 is TGTGCCAGCAGCTCGGACACAGTCTATGGCTACACCTTC. The encoded protein is CASSSDTVYGYTF.

Written as DNA, the CDR3 is TGTGCCAGCAGTGCACAGGGACTTGAGCAGTTCTTC. Translation gives CASSAQGLEQFF. V usage is TRBV25-1 and J usage is TRBJ2-1; D possibly matches TRBD1 or TRBD2 (6 bases each). CDR1 MGHDK and CDR2 SYGVNS come from the germline V gene. Trimming pared 4 bases from V and 9 bases from J, leaving 10 bases between. The CDR3 consists of 12 residues. The variable domain in full, with the rest retrieved from reference TRBV25-1 and TRBJ2-1, is EADIYQTPRYLVIGTGKKITLECSQTMGHDKMYWYQQDPGMELHLIHYSYGVNSTEKGDLSSESTVSRIRTEHFPLTLESARPSHTSQYLCASSAQGLEQFFGPGTRLTVL.